This T cell receptor beta chain was identified during a study of CD8 T cells in Susac syndrome. Study in general: Clinical remission applied to roughly 8 sequenced Susac syndrome patients, and six had active disease.

In the case of this clonotype: The antigen remains unidentified.

TEMRA cells were FACS-enriched, with CD8+ and CD4+ T cells isolated negatively. Germline V gene lookup returns CDR1 LGHNT and CDR2 FRNRAP. The V end lost 7 bases, the J end lost 6 bases, and 10 bases lay between the germline ends. There are 12 residues in the CDR3. Findings and limits, study-wide: Susac syndrome CD8+ repertoires were clonally expanded, most strongly in CD8+ TEMRA cells. The authors found 15 to 20 Susac-specific public clones in total CD8+ repertoires and 4 to 6 in CD8+ TEMRA repertoires.

RNA was extracted with the RNeasy kit, and a quantity of roughly 0.5 to 1 ug was reverse transcribed using random hexamers. TCRdb processed the immunoSEQ multiplex PCR reads anew with MiXCR; each CDR3 protein has one entry. The top ten clones hold approximately 0.9% of a sample with approximately 83,000 distinct CDR3 sequences, 94% of them seen once. The receptor comes from a human donor with Susac syndrome. The J gene is TRBJ2-1, the V gene TRBV12-5; D is undetermined. Sequencing was done on a sample of CD8+ T cells from PBMCs. The CDR3 DNA is TGTGCTAGTGCCCAGGTCTCCAATGAGCAGTTCTTC. It yields the protein CASAQVSNEQFF. The full variable domain, its missing parts supplied by reference TRBV12-5 and TRBJ2-1, is DARVTQTPRHKVTEMGQEVTMRCQPILGHNTVFWYRQTMMQGLELLAYFRNRAPLDDSGMPKDRFSAEMPDATLATLKIQPSEPRDSAVYFCASAQVSNEQFFGPGTRLTVL.